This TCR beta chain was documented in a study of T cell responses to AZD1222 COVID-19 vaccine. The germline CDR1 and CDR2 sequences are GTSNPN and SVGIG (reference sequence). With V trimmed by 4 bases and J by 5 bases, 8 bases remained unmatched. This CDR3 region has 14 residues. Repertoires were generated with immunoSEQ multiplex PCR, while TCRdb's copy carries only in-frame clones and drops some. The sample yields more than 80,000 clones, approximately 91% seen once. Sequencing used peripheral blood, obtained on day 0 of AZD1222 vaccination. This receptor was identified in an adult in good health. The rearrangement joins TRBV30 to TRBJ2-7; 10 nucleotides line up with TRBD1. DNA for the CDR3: TGTGCCTGGAATGAGGACAGGGGGATCCACGAGCAGTACTTC. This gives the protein CAWNEDRGIHEQYF.